This T cell receptor beta chain was identified during a study of Ad26.COV2.S vaccination and SARS-CoV-2 variants. The CDR3 spans 14 residues. V shed 6 bases and J shed 0 bases, with 11 bases lying between them. CDR1 MRHNA and CDR2 SNTAGT come from the germline V gene. The treatment denotes: some 20 received Ad26.COV2.S at low or high dose, single or two shots; roughly 5 received placebo; per-sample allocation not given. On day 63 after the first injection, vaccine and placebo recipients gave samples. The table came from immunoSEQ multiplex PCR; TCRdb's copy has only in-frame clones and leaves some out. In the table there are 300,000 to 350,000 clones, about 87% of which are singletons.

The receptor comes from a person aged 18-65 years who received the Ad26.COV2.S COVID-19 vaccine or a placebo. The material was peripheral blood, obtained in a trial of Ad26.COV2.S vaccine versus placebo. The chain has TRBV6-4 and TRBJ1-2; D perhaps matches TRBD1 (5 bases). This CDR3 is CASSQGIANYGYTF. The CDR3 nucleotides read TGTGCCAGCAGCCAGGGAATAGCTAACTATGGCTACACCTTC.